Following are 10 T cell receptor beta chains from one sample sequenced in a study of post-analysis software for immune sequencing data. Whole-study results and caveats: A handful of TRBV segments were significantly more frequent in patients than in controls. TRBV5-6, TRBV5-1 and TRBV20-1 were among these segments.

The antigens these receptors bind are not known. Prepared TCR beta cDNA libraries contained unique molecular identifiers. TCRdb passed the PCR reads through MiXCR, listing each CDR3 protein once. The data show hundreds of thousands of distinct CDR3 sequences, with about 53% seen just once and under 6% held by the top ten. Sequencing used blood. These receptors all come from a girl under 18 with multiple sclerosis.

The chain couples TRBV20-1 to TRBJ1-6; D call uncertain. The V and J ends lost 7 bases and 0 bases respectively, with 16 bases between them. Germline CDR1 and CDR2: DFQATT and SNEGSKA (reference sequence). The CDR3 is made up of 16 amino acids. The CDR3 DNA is TGCAGTGTTACGTCGACGGGGAGCTCCTATAATTCACCCCTCCACTTT. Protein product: CSVTSTGSSYNSPLHF.

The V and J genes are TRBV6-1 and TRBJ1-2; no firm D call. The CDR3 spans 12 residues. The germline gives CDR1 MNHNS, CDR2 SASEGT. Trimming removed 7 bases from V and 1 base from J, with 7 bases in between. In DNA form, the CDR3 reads TGTGCCAGCACGCCTATTAACTATGGCTACACCTTC. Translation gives CASTPINYGYTF.

CDR3 loop: CAISESRGRAGDTQYF. CDR3 DNA sequence: TGTGCCATCAGTGAGTCCCGCGGGAGGGCCGGAGATACGCAGTATTTT. The chain carries TRBV10-3 and TRBJ2-3; the match to TRBD2 covers 9 bases. Germline values: CDR1 ENHRY, CDR2 SYGVKD. The CDR3 extends over 16 amino acids. After removal of 0 bases from V and 5 bases from J, the junction contained 6 bases not matched to a gene.

CDR3 residues: CASSLDMDTQYF. In nucleotides, the CDR3 is TGCGCCAGCAGCTTGGATATGGATACGCAGTATTTT. This rearrangement joins TRBV5-1 to TRBJ2-3; D is unclear. V was pared by 0 bases and J by 6 bases, with 5 bases between. CDR1 and CDR2 from the germline V gene are SGHRS and YFSETQ. The CDR3 runs to 12 residues.

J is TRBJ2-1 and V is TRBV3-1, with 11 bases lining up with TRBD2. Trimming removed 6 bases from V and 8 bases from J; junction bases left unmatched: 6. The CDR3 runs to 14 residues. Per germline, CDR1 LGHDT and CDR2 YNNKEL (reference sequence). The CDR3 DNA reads TGTGCCAGCAGTCTAGCGGGGGGTATAGATGAGCAGTTCTTC. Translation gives CASSLAGGIDEQFF.

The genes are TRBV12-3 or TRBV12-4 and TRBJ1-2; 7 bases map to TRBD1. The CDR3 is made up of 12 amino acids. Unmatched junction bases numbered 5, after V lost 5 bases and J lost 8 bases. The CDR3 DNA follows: TGTGCCAGCAGTACGACAGGGCAGGGCTACACCTTC. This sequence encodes CASSTTGQGYTF.

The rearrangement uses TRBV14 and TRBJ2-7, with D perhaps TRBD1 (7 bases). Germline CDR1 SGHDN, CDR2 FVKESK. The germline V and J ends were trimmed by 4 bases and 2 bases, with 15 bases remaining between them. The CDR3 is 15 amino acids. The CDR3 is CASSRGTVHAYEQYF. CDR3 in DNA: TGTGCCAGCAGCCGCGGGACAGTCCATGCCTACGAGCAGTACTTC.

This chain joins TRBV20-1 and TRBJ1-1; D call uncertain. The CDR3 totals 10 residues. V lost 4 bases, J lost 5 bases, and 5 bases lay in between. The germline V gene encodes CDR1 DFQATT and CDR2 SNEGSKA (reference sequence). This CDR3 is CSAIKTEAFF. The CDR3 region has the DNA TGCAGTGCTATTAAAACTGAAGCTTTCTTT.

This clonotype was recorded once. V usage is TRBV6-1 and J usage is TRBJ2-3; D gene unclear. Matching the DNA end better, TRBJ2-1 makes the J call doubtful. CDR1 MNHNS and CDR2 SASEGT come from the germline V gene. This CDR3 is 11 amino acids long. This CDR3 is CASAYGHEQFF. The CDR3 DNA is TGTGCCAGTGCCTATGGCCATGAGCAGTTCTTC.

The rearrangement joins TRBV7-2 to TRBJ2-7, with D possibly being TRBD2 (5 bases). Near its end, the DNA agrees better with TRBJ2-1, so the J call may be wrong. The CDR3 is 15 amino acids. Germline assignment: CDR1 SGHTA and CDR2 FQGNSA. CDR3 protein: CASSLEGGTPNEQFF. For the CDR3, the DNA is TGTGCCAGCAGCTTAGAAGGAGGAACCCCCAATGAGCAGTTCTTC.